This T cell receptor beta chain is from a study of beta chain features in type 1 diabetes. Study results and limitations: More deletions and fewer insertions at VDJ junctions were seen in type 1 diabetes patients. Significant though moderate, a shortening of TCRB CDR3s appeared in all four CD4+ subsets of Type 1 diabetes patients. Small HLA sub-analyses could not settle whether HLA shapes TCRB rearrangement.

Remarks on this clone: Its cognate antigen is unknown.

Expressed TCRB transcripts were sequenced after all isolated RNA was converted to cDNA. Assay: immunoSEQ multiplex PCR; the TCRdb copy retains only in-frame clones and omits some. Of roughly 730,000 clones in the sample, around 15% were seen once. V was trimmed by 6 bases and J by 0 bases, leaving 8 bases between them. Germline lookup yields CDR1 SGHAT and CDR2 FQNNGV. This CDR3 has 13 amino acids. The sample taken for sequencing was naive CD4+ T cells from blood. V usage is TRBV11-2 and J usage is TRBJ1-2; D possibly corresponds to TRBD1 (5 bases). The clonotype was recovered from a young man with type 1 diabetes. This CDR3 reads CASRQDPNYGYTF. Here the CDR3 DNA reads TGTGCCAGCAGACAGGATCCTAACTATGGCTACACCTTC.